The rows below give T cell receptor beta chains drawn from one sample of a study of cytomegalovirus exposure and HLA in healthy donors. Repertoires were generated with immunoSEQ multiplex PCR, while TCRdb's copy carries only in-frame clones and drops some. The table lists around 140,000 clones, just under 80% of them singletons. The sample comprised PBMCs. These receptors were taken from a woman aged 18-29 years in good health and CMV-seronegative. Both conserved end residues are part of each CDR3. The D gene is left open where the match is weak. Some rows have no size entry. The others give once, few or many, or a class for an expanded clone.

d_gene,abundance,j_gene,v_gene,CDR3aa,CDR3nt
.,.,TRBJ2-1,TRBV13,CASSLGLGGRSSYNEQFF,TGTGCCAGCAGCTTAGGCCTGGGCGGGCGTAGCTCCTACAATGAGCAGTTCTTC
TRBD2,.,TRBJ2-5,TRBV9,CASSVASGGRGTQYF,TGTGCCAGCAGCGTAGCTAGCGGAGGTAGGGGGACCCAGTACTTC
TRBD1,few,TRBJ1-5,TRBV27,CASRTGGQPQHF,TGTGCCAGCCGGACAGGGGGGCAGCCCCAGCATTTT
.,.,TRBJ1-1,TRBV6-4,CASSDGTYIWNTEAFF,TGTGCCAGCAGTGACGGTACGTACATTTGGAACACTGAAGCTTTCTTT
.,few,TRBJ1-4,TRBV6-1,CASSLAGRYDEKLFF,TGTGCCAGCAGTTTGGCGGGCAGGTACGACGAAAAACTGTTTTTT
.,.,TRBJ1-2,TRBV20-1,CSARQEDGYTF,TGCAGTGCTAGACAGGAGGATGGCTACACCTTC
.,.,TRBJ1-1,TRBV30,CAWSVGGKVTEAFF,TGTGCCTGGAGTGTTGGGGGGAAGGTCACTGAAGCTTTCTTT
.,.,TRBJ1-2,TRBV14,CASSPGVANYGYTF,TGTGCCAGCAGCCCGGGGGTAGCTAACTATGGCTACACCTTC
.,.,TRBJ2-1,TRBV7-9,CASTFSGSYNEQFF,TGTGCCAGCACCTTCAGCGGCTCCTACAATGAGCAGTTCTTC
.,.,TRBJ2-1,TRBV5-6,CASSLAKDYVNEQFF,TGTGCCAGCAGCTTGGCCAAAGACTATGTCAATGAGCAGTTCTTC
.,.,TRBJ1-1,TRBV14,CASSQPGHLNTEAFF,TGTGCCAGCAGCCAACCGGGACACCTAAACACTGAAGCTTTCTTT
.,.,TRBJ1-4,TRBV6-5,CASSYSSGNEKLFF,TGTGCCAGCAGTTACTCGAGTGGTAATGAAAAACTGTTTTTT
.,.,TRBJ1-1,TRBV6-4,CASSITQGDTEAFF,TGTGCCAGCAGTATCACTCAGGGTGATACTGAAGCTTTCTTT
.,.,TRBJ2-7,TRBV5-1,CASSQDAYEQYF,TGCGCCAGCAGCCAGGATGCCTACGAGCAGTACTTC
.,once,TRBJ2-5,TRBV7-9,CASSLVVDETQYF,TGTGCCAGCAGCTTAGTAGTTGATGAGACCCAGTACTTC
TRBD2,many,TRBJ2-6,TRBV27,CASTQAGGPFTGANVLTF,TGTGCCAGCACCCAAGCGGGAGGGCCGTTCACTGGGGCCAACGTCCTGACTTTC
.,.,TRBJ2-7,TRBV5-1,CATKSYEQYF,TGCGCCACCAAATCCTACGAGCAGTACTTC
TRBD1,few,TRBJ1-3,TRBV18,CASSPQPRDSSGNTIYF,TGTGCCAGCTCACCACAACCCCGGGACAGCTCTGGAAACACCATATATTTT
.,.,TRBJ2-7,TRBV29-1,CSVGPNRLSYEQYF,TGCAGCGTCGGACCAAACAGGCTCTCCTACGAGCAGTACTTC
.,.,TRBJ1-2,TRBV30,CAWSVRFGYGYTF,TGTGCCTGGAGTGTGAGATTCGGCTATGGCTACACCTTC
TRBD2,.,TRBJ2-7,TRBV11-2,CASSPLSGRAYEQYF,TGTGCCAGCAGCCCTCTCAGCGGGAGGGCCTACGAGCAGTACTTC
TRBD1,.,TRBJ1-4,TRBV5-1,CASSDRGHPNEKLFF,TGCGCCAGCAGCGACAGGGGGCACCCTAATGAAAAACTGTTTTTT
.,.,TRBJ2-5,TRBV5-4,CASSSLETQYF,TGTGCCAGCAGCTCCCTAGAGACCCAGTACTTC
TRBD2,.,TRBJ2-7,TRBV18,CASSRPTSHEGKEQYF,TGTGCCAGCTCACGACCGACTAGCCACGAGGGTAAGGAGCAGTACTTC
TRBD1,few,TRBJ1-1,TRBV5-1,CASSSTGTVNTEAFF,TGCGCCAGCAGCTCTACCGGGACAGTGAACACTGAAGCTTTCTTT
.,.,TRBJ1-2,TRBV2,CASRPRDSPNYGYTF,TGTGCCAGCAGGCCCCGAGACAGCCCTAACTATGGCTACACCTTC
TRBD1,.,TRBJ2-7,TRBV5-6,CASSLPDRGYEQYF,TGTGCCAGCAGCCTCCCGGACAGGGGCTACGAGCAGTACTTC
TRBD1,.,TRBJ1-5,TRBV6-5,CASSWTGSQPQHF,TGTGCCAGCAGCTGGACAGGATCACAGCCCCAGCATTTT
TRBD1,.,TRBJ2-7,TRBV7-9,CASSYQDRGTYEQYF,TGTGCCAGCAGCTATCAGGACAGGGGAACGTACGAGCAGTACTTC
TRBD2,.,TRBJ2-1,TRBV2,CASSVKGVRLAAYNEQFF,TGTGCCAGCAGTGTCAAAGGGGTGAGGCTAGCGGCCTACAATGAGCAGTTCTTC
TRBD1,.,TRBJ1-1,TRBV18,CASSPNREDRGQEAFF,TGTGCCAGCTCACCGAACCGTGAGGACAGGGGGCAGGAAGCTTTCTTT
.,few,TRBJ2-5,TRBV7-2,CASSSQGGGRFLGETQYF,TGTGCCAGCAGCTCCCAGGGGGGCGGGAGGTTTTTGGGTGAGACCCAGTACTTC
.,.,TRBJ1-2,TRBV21-1,CASIGAGDRLYGYTF,TGTGCCAGCATCGGAGCCGGGGACAGACTCTATGGCTACACCTTC
.,.,TRBJ1-5,TRBV29-1,CSAGGDQPQHF,TGCAGCGCTGGGGGCGATCAGCCCCAGCATTTT
TRBD1,once,TRBJ1-5,TRBV7-2,CASSPQLDRAQPQHF,TGTGCCAGCAGCCCACAACTAGACAGGGCTCAGCCCCAGCATTTT
.,.,TRBJ1-1,TRBV6-4,CASSDSGSRAFF,TGTGCCAGCAGTGACTCGGGTTCTAGAGCTTTCTTT
TRBD1,.,TRBJ2-7,TRBV7-9,CASSSWDSLPYEQYF,TGTGCCAGCAGCTCGTGGGACAGTCTACCCTACGAGCAGTACTTC
.,many,TRBJ2-7,TRBV19,CASSPPETYEQYF,TGTGCCAGTTCCCCCCCCGAGACCTACGAGCAGTACTTC
TRBD2,.,TRBJ2-1,TRBV6-5,CASSFTSGRNEQFF,TGTGCCAGCAGTTTTACTAGCGGGAGAAATGAGCAGTTCTTC
.,.,TRBJ2-3,TRBV11-3,CASSLGLRGSTDTQYF,TGTGCCAGCAGCTTAGGCCTACGGGGGAGCACAGATACGCAGTATTTT
TRBD2,.,TRBJ2-5,TRBV4-2,CASSQGLAGSETQYF,TGTGCCAGCAGCCAGGGACTAGCGGGATCAGAGACCCAGTACTTC
TRBD1,.,TRBJ1-1,TRBV5-4,CASSEDRAGTEAFF,TGTGCCAGCAGCGAGGACAGGGCGGGGACTGAAGCTTTCTTT
.,.,TRBJ2-5,TRBV2,CASGLGGPFRTQYF,TGTGCCAGCGGATTGGGGGGGCCCTTCCGGACCCAGTACTTC
TRBD2,.,TRBJ2-7,TRBV25-1,CASSGASGPYEQYF,TGTGCCAGCAGTGGGGCTAGCGGCCCCTACGAGCAGTACTTC
.,once,TRBJ2-3,TRBV7-9,CASSPSLVTQYF,TGTGCCAGCAGCCCGTCATTAGTTACGCAGTATTTT
TRBD1,.,TRBJ1-4,TRBV15,CATSLRDRGDEKLFF,TGTGCCACCAGCCTTCGGGACAGGGGGGATGAAAAACTGTTTTTT
.,.,TRBJ1-2,TRBV5-4,CASSFRGADGYTF,TGTGCCAGCAGCTTCCGGGGGGCAGATGGCTACACCTTC
.,.,TRBJ1-1,TRBV5-5,CASSLARGRETEAFF,TGTGCCAGCAGCTTGGCCCGGGGCCGGGAGACTGAAGCTTTCTTT
.,.,TRBJ2-3,TRBV29-1,CSVAVTDTQYF,TGCAGCGTTGCTGTCACAGATACGCAGTATTTT
TRBD2,.,TRBJ2-1,TRBV7-9,CASSLLADNEQFF,TGTGCCAGCAGCTTACTAGCGGACAATGAGCAGTTCTTC
.,few,TRBJ1-1,TRBV30,CAWSFGDNTEAFF,TGTGCCTGGAGTTTTGGAGATAACACTGAAGCTTTCTTT
TRBD1,.,TRBJ2-1,TRBV9,CASSVVSGGEQFF,TGTGCCAGCAGCGTAGTGTCAGGGGGTGAGCAGTTCTTC